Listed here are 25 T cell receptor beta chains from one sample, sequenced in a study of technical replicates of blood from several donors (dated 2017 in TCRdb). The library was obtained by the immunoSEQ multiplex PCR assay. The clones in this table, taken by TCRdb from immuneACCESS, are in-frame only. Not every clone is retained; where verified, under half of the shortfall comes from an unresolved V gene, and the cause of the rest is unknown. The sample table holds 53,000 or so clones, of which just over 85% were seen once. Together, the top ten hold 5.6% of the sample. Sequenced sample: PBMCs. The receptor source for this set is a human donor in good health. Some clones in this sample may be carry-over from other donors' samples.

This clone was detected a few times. CDR3 in DNA: TGCGCCAGCAGCCCCGGACAGGTCAATCAGCCCCAGCATTTT. It codes for CASSPGQVNQPQHF. J is TRBJ1-5 and V is TRBV4-1; 7 bases align to TRBD1. Germline CDR1 reads MGHRA; CDR2 reads YSYEKL. The CDR3 has 14 residues. V shed 4 bases and J 3 bases; nucleotides not matched to a gene: 3.

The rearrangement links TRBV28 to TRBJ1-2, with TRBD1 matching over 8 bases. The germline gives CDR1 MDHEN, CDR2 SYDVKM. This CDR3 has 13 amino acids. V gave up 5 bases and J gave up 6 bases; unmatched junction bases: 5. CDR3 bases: TGTGCCAGCAGTCAGGACAGGGCTCATGGCTACACCTTC. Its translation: CASSQDRAHGYTF.

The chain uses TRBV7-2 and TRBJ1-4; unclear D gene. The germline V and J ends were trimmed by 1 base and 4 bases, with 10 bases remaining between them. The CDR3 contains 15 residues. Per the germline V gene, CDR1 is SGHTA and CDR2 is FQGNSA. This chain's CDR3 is CASSLVAGSNEKLFF. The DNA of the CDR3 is TGTGCCAGCAGCTTAGTTGCAGGTAGTAATGAAAAACTGTTTTTT.

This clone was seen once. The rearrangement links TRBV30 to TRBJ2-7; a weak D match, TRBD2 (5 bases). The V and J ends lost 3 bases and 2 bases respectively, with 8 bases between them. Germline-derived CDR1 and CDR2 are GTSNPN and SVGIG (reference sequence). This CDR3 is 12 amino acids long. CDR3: CAWSPGTYEQYF. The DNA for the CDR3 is TGTGCCTGGAGCCCGGGAACCTACGAGCAGTACTTC.

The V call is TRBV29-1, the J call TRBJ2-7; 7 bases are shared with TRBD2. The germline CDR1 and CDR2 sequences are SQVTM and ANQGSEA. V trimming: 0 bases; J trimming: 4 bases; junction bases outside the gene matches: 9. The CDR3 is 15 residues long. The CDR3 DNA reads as TGCAGCGTTGAAGATCGGGCGGGAGTTGGGTACGAGCAGTACTTC. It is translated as CSVEDRAGVGYEQYF.

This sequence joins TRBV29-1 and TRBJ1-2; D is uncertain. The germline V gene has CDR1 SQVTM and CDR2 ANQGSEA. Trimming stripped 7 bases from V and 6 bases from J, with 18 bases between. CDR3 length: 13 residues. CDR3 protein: CSAGSPGADGYTF. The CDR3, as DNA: TGCAGCGCTGGATCCCCGGGAGCGGATGGCTACACCTTC. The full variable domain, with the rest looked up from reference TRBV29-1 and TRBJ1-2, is SAVISQKPSRDICQRGTSLTIQCQVDSQVTMMFWYRQQPGQSLTLIATANQGSEATYESGFVIDKFPISRPNLTFSTLTVSNMSPEDSSIYLCSAGSPGADGYTFGSGTRLTVV.

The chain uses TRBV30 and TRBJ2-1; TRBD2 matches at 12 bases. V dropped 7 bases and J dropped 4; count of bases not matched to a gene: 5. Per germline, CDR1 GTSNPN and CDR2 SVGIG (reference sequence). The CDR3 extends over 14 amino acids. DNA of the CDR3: TGTGCCTCCTCCGGACTAGCGGGGTACAATGAGCAGTTCTTC. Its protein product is CASSGLAGYNEQFF.

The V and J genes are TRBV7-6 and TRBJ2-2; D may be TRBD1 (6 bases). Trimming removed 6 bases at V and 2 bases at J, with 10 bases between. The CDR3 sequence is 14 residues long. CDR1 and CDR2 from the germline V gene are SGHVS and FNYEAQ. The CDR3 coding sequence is TGTGCCAGCAGAATAGGGACAAACACCGGGGAGCTGTTTTTT. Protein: CASRIGTNTGELFF.

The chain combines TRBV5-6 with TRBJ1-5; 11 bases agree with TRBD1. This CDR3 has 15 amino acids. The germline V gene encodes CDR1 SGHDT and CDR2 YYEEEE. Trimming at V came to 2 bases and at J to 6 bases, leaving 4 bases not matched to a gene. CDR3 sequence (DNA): TGTGCCAGCAGCTTAAGGACAGGGGGCTCTCAGCCCCAGCATTTT. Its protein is CASSLRTGGSQPQHF.

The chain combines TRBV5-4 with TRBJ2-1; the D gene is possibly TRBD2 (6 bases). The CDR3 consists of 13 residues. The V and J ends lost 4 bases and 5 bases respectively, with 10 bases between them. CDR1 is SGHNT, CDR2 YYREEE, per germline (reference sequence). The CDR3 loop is CASSRDFNNEQFF. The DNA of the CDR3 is TGTGCCAGCAGCAGGGACTTCAACAATGAGCAGTTCTTC.

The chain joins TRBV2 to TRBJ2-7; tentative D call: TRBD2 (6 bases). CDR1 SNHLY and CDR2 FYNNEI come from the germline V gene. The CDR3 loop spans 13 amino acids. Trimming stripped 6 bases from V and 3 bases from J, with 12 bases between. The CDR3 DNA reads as TGTGCCAGCAGGGGGACTGCCCTCTACGAGCAGTACTTC. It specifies CASRGTALYEQYF.

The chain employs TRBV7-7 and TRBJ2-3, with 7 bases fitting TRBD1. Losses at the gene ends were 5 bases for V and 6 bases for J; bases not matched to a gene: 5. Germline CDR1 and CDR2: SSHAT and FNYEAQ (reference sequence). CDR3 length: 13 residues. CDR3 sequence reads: CASSPSQGDTQYF. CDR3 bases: TGTGCCAGCAGCCCCTCACAGGGGGATACGCAGTATTTT. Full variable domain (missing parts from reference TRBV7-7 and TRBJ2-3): GAGVSQSPRYKVTKRGQDVTLRCDPISSHATLYWYQQALGQGPEFLTYFNYEAQPDKSGLPSDRFSAERPEGSISTLTIQRTEQRDSAMYRCASSPSQGDTQYFGPGTRLTVL.

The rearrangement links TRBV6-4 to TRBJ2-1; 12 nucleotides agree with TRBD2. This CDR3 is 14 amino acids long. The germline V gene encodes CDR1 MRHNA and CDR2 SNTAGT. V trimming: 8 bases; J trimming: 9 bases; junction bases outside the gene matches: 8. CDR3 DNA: TGTGCCAGCCGGGGGCTAGCGGGAGGGGGTGAGCAGTTCTTC. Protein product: CASRGLAGGGEQFF.

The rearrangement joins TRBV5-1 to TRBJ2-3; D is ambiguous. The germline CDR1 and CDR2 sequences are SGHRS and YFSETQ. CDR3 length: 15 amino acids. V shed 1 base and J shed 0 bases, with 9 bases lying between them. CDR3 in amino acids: CASSLLSQSTDTQYF. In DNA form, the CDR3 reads TGCGCCAGCAGCTTGTTATCGCAGAGCACAGATACGCAGTATTTT. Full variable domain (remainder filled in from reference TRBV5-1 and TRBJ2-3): KAGVTQTPRYLIKTRGQQVTLSCSPISGHRSVSWYQQTPGQGLQFLFEYFSETQRNKGNFPGRFSGRQFSNSRSEMNVSTLELGDSALYLCASSLLSQSTDTQYFGPGTRLTVL.

In DNA, the CDR3 is TGTGCCAGCAGCACTGAGTTCTTGGGACTAGCGGCCTACGAGCAGTACTTC. Residues: CASSTEFLGLAAYEQYF. This sequence joins TRBV7-2 and TRBJ2-7; 11 bases line up with TRBD2. Germline CDR1 SGHTA, CDR2 FQGNSA. This CDR3 has 17 residues. Unmatched junction bases numbered 11, after V lost 5 bases and J lost 2 bases. Based on the CDR3 plus reference TRBV7-2 and TRBJ2-7, the full variable domain is GAGVSQSPSNKVTEKGKDVELRCDPISGHTALYWYRQSLGQGLEFLIYFQGNSAPDKSGLPSDRFSAERTGGSVSTLTIQRTQQEDSAVYLCASSTEFLGLAAYEQYFGPGTRLTVT.

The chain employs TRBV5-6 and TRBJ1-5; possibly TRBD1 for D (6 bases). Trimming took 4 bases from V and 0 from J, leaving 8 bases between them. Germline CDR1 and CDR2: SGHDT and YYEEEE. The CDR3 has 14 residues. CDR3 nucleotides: TGTGCCAGCAGCCAGGGGTATAGCAATCAGCCCCAGCATTTT. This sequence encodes CASSQGYSNQPQHF. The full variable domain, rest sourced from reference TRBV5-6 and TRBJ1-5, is DAGVTQSPTHLIKTRGQQVTLRCSPKSGHDTVSWYQQALGQGPQFIFQYYEEEERQRGNFPDRFSGHQFPNYSSELNVNALLLGDSALYLCASSQGYSNQPQHFGDGTRLSIL.

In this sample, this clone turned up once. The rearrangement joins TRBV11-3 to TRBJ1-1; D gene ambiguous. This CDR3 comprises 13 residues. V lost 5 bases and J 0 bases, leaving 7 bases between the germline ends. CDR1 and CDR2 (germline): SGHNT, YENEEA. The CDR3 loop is CASSRTVNTEAFF. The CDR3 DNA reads TGTGCCAGCAGCCGAACAGTGAACACTGAAGCTTTCTTT.

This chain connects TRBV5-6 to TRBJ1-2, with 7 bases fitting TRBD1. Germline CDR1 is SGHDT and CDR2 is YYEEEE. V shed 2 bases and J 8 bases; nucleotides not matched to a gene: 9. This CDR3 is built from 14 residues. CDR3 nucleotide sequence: TGTGCCAGCAGCTTAGAAGGGGGCGCTCGGGGCTACACCTTC. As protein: CASSLEGGARGYTF.

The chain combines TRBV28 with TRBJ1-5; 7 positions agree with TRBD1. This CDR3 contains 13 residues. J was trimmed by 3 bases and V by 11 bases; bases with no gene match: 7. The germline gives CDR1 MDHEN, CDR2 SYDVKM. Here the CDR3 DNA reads TGTGCCTATTCGAGGGGGCTCAATCAGCCCCAGCATTTT. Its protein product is CAYSRGLNQPQHF.

The CDR3: CASSEEGGSFYGYTF. The CDR3 DNA follows: TGTGCCAGCAGTGAAGAAGGAGGTTCCTTCTATGGCTACACCTTC. The genes are TRBV6-1 and TRBJ1-2, with D uncertain. CDR3 size: 15 residues. V was shortened by 1 base and J by 4 bases, with 13 bases between the two germline ends. Germline assignment: CDR1 MNHNS and CDR2 SASEGT.

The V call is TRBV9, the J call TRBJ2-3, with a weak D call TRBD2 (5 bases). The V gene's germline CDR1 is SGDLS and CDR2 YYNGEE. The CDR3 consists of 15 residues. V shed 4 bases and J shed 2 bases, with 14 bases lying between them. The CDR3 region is CASSPGGRDTDTQYF. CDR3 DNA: TGTGCCAGCAGCCCTGGTGGACGGGACACAGATACGCAGTATTTT.

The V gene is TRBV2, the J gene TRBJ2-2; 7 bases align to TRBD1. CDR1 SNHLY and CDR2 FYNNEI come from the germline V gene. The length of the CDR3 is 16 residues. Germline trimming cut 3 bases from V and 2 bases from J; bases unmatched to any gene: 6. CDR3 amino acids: CASSEPGQTNTGELFF. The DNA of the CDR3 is TGTGCCAGCAGTGAGCCGGGACAGACCAACACCGGGGAGCTGTTTTTT.

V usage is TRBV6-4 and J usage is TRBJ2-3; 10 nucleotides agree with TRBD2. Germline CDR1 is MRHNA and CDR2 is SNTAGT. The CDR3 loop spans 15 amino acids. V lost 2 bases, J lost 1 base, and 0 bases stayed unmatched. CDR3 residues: CASSDSGGGTDTQYF. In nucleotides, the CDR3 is TGTGCCAGCAGTGACAGCGGGGGGGGCACAGATACGCAGTATTTT.

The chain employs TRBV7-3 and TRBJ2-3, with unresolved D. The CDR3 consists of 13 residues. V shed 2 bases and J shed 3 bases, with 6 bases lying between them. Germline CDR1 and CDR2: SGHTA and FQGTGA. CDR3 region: CASSLGQTDTQYF. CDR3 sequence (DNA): TGTGCCAGCAGCTTAGGCCAAACAGATACGCAGTATTTT.

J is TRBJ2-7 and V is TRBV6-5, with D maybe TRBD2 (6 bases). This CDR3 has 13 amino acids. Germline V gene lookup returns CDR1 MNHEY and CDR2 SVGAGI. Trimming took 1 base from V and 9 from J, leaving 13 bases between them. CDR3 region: CASSYFPGEPQYF. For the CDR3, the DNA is TGTGCCAGCAGTTACTTCCCGGGGGAACCGCAGTACTTC.